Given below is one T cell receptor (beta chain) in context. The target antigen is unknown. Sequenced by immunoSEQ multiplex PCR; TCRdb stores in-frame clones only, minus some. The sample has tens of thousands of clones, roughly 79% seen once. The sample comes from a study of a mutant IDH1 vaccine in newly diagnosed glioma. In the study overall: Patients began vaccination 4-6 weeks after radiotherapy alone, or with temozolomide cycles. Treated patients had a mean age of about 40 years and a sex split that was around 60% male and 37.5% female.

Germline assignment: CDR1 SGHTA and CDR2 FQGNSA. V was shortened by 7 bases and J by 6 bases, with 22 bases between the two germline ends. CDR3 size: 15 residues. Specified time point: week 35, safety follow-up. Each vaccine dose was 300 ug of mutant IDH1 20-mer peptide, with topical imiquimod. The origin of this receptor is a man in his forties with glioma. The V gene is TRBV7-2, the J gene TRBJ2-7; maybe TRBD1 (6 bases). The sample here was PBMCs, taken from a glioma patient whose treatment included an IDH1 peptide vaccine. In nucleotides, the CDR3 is TGTGCCAGCAACGAACAGGGATCCCTTTCGGGCGAGCAGTACTTC. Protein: CASNEQGSLSGEQYF.